These T cell receptor beta chains were read from a single sample in a study of cytotoxic CD8 clonotypes in ibrutinib-treated CLL. The protocol was immunoSEQ multiplex PCR, while the TCRdb copy is restricted to in-frame clones and leaves out a portion. This sample has approximately 200,000 clones, with over 60% found just once. The source material was PBMCs, sampled after 24 months of ibrutinib treatment. The receptors were gathered from a human donor with chronic lymphocytic leukemia. Each CDR3 is given with its conserved first and last residue. Each record gives: J gene, clone size, V gene, D gene, CDR3 protein, CDR3 DNA. The D gene is left open where the match is weak. Rows give clone size only sometimes, using once, few, many, or a class for an expanded clone.

TRBJ2-2 | few | TRBV11-3 | NA | CASSHRGGTGELFF | TGTGCCAGCAGCCACAGGGGAGGGACCGGGGAGCTGTTTTTT
TRBJ1-2 | NA | TRBV7-2 | NA | CASSLMAGEYYGYTF | TGTGCCAGCAGCTTAATGGCAGGGGAATACTATGGCTACACCTTC
TRBJ2-1 | NA | TRBV19 | NA | CASSSGSTSYNEQFF | TGTGCCAGTAGTTCGGGGTCGACCTCCTACAATGAGCAGTTCTTC
TRBJ2-4 | NA | TRBV6-1 | NA | CASSKLGLDIQYF | TGTGCCAGCAGTAAATTGGGACTGGACATTCAGTACTTC
TRBJ2-1 | NA | TRBV4-1 | NA | CASSQQPSASYNEQFF | TGCGCCAGCAGCCAGCAGCCTAGCGCTTCCTACAATGAGCAGTTCTTC
TRBJ1-5 | NA | TRBV2 | NA | CASSVSHSEPQHF | TGTGCCAGCAGTGTAAGTCATTCGGAACCCCAGCATTTT
TRBJ2-7 | NA | TRBV10-3 | NA | CAISPDRIYEQYF | TGTGCCATCAGTCCTGACCGGATTTACGAGCAGTACTTC
TRBJ2-1 | NA | TRBV18 | TRBD2 | CASSPQAGDSHNEQFF | TGTGCCAGCTCACCTCAGGCGGGAGATTCCCACAATGAGCAGTTCTTC
TRBJ2-3 | few | TRBV5-1 | NA | CASSLEGRVTDTQYF | TGCGCCAGCAGCTTGGAAGGGCGGGTCACAGATACGCAGTATTTT
TRBJ1-2 | NA | TRBV9 | TRBD1 | CASSGAGGAGYGYTF | TGTGCCAGCAGCGGCGCAGGGGGCGCAGGGTATGGCTACACCTTC
TRBJ2-1 | NA | TRBV5-1 | TRBD2 | CASRWAGEGYNEQFF | TGCGCCAGCAGGTGGGCGGGAGAAGGGTACAATGAGCAGTTCTTC
TRBJ1-5 | NA | TRBV27 | NA | CASRDTGNQPQHF | TGTGCCAGCAGAGACACCGGCAATCAGCCCCAGCATTTT
TRBJ2-1 | NA | TRBV15 | TRBD2 | CATSRETSGAYNEQFF | TGTGCCACCAGCAGGGAGACTAGCGGAGCCTACAATGAGCAGTTCTTC
TRBJ2-3 | NA | TRBV5-4 | NA | CASSSGGSTDTQYF | TGTGCCAGCAGCTCTGGGGGAAGCACAGATACGCAGTATTTT
TRBJ1-2 | NA | TRBV30 | NA | CAWGSGVANYGYTF | TGTGCCTGGGGCTCGGGAGTAGCTAACTATGGCTACACCTTC
TRBJ2-1 | NA | TRBV6-6 | NA | CASSYSRGVGYNEQFF | TGTGCCAGCAGTTACTCGAGAGGGGTGGGATACAATGAGCAGTTCTTC
TRBJ1-5 | NA | TRBV20-1 | NA | CSAGGQPQHF | TGCAGTGCCGGGGGTCAGCCCCAGCATTTT
TRBJ2-3 | NA | TRBV6-6 | TRBD1 | CASSQDTGGDTQYF | TGTGCCAGCAGTCAGGACACAGGGGGAGATACGCAGTATTTT
TRBJ2-7 | NA | TRBV6-5 | NA | CASSYPAGGTYEQYF | TGTGCCAGCAGTTACCCTGCTGGGGGGACCTACGAGCAGTACTTC
TRBJ1-2 | NA | TRBV11-2 | NA | CASSLTGVYGYTF | TGTGCCAGCAGCTTAACAGGCGTCTATGGCTACACCTTC
TRBJ2-1 | NA | TRBV6-5 | TRBD2 | CASSRVIAGFNEQFF | TGTGCCAGCAGCCGCGTAATAGCGGGGTTCAATGAGCAGTTCTTC
TRBJ2-7 | once | TRBV10-2 | NA | CASSESRQGPTSGQYF | TGCGCCAGCAGTGAGTCGCGCCAGGGGCCTACCTCCGGGCAGTACTTC
TRBJ1-1 | NA | TRBV18 | NA | CASSPSGGENTEAFF | TGTGCCAGCTCACCCTCCGGAGGGGAGAACACTGAAGCTTTCTTT
TRBJ2-7 | once | TRBV4-1 | TRBD2 | CASSQVLAGGEQYF | TGCGCCAGCAGCCAAGTACTAGCGGGAGGCGAGCAGTACTTC
TRBJ1-1 | NA | TRBV30 | NA | CAWSGFMFSAEAFF | TGTGCCTGGAGTGGTTTTATGTTTTCGGCTGAAGCTTTCTTT
TRBJ2-1 | NA | TRBV5-4 | TRBD2 | CASSLKLAGLAEQFF | TGTGCCAGCAGCTTAAAGCTAGCGGGTTTGGCCGAGCAGTTCTTC
TRBJ2-1 | few | TRBV30 | TRBD2 | CAWAGGVVEQFF | TGTGCCTGGGCGGGAGGCGTGGTTGAGCAGTTCTTC
TRBJ2-7 | NA | TRBV6-6 | NA | CASSYGPREKQYF | TGTGCCAGCAGTTATGGCCCCCGAGAGAAGCAGTACTTC
TRBJ2-5 | NA | TRBV11-1 | TRBD2 | CASSLLAGAQETQYF | TGTGCCAGCAGCTTGTTAGCGGGAGCCCAAGAGACCCAGTACTTC
TRBJ2-3 | NA | TRBV9 | TRBD2 | CASSVGSSGIGDTQYF | TGTGCCAGCAGCGTCGGGAGTAGCGGGATTGGTGATACGCAGTATTTT
TRBJ2-5 | NA | TRBV13 | TRBD2 | CASSPRTGGQETQYF | TGTGCCAGCAGCCCCCGGACGGGGGGTCAAGAGACCCAGTACTTC
TRBJ1-1 | NA | TRBV7-9 | TRBD1 | CASSTGQGYAVTEAFF | TGTGCCAGCAGCACGGGACAGGGCTACGCCGTGACTGAAGCTTTCTTT
TRBJ2-6 | NA | TRBV30 | NA | CAWRLPGEGGANVLTF | TGTGCCTGGAGGCTTCCGGGAGAAGGTGGGGCCAACGTCCTGACTTTC
TRBJ1-2 | once | TRBV6-1 | NA | CASSESFAGATLIYGYTF | TGTGCCAGCAGTGAGTCTTTTGCCGGGGCTACCCTTATCTATGGCTACACCTTC
TRBJ1-1 | NA | TRBV19 | NA | CASTPRAAAANTEAFF | TGTGCCAGTACCCCGCGTGCCGCGGCGGCGAACACTGAAGCTTTCTTT
TRBJ2-7 | NA | TRBV7-9 | TRBD2 | CASSLTSGVYEQYF | TGTGCCAGCAGCTTAACTAGCGGGGTCTACGAGCAGTACTTC
TRBJ2-7 | once | TRBV6-1 | TRBD1 | CASSEGRLFRTGVYEQYF | TGTGCCAGCAGTGAAGGACGGCTTTTTAGGACAGGGGTCTACGAGCAGTACTTC
TRBJ2-4 | NA | TRBV5-6 | NA | CASSLPAGHIQYF | TGTGCCAGCAGCTTGCCCGCTGGGCACATTCAGTACTTC
TRBJ1-4 | NA | TRBV6-6 | TRBD1 | CASRLPGQGTNEKLFF | TGTGCCAGCAGACTACCGGGACAGGGAACTAATGAAAAACTGTTTTTT
TRBJ2-5 | NA | TRBV6-5 | NA | CASSYTRGTQYF | TGTGCCAGCAGTTATACAAGGGGGACCCAGTACTTC
TRBJ1-1 | NA | TRBV7-9 | NA | CASRAGAPEAFF | TGTGCCAGCAGGGCAGGGGCACCTGAAGCTTTCTTT
TRBJ2-1 | NA | TRBV7-8 | TRBD2 | CASSTASGVVYNEQFF | TGTGCCAGCAGCACAGCTAGCGGGGTCGTCTACAATGAGCAGTTCTTC
TRBJ2-2 | NA | TRBV4-1 | NA | CASSQEGVWTGELFF | TGCGCCAGCAGCCAAGAGGGCGTCTGGACCGGGGAGCTGTTTTTT
TRBJ2-7 | NA | TRBV10-1 | NA | CASSDNYEQYF | TGCGCCAGCAGTGACAACTACGAGCAGTACTTC
TRBJ2-1 | NA | TRBV7-7 | NA | CASSLTKGGEQFF | TGTGCCAGCAGCTTAACCAAGGGAGGTGAGCAGTTCTTC
TRBJ1-2 | NA | TRBV30 | TRBD1 | CAWKKTGINYGYTF | TGTGCCTGGAAGAAGACAGGGATTAACTATGGCTACACCTTC
TRBJ2-1 | NA | TRBV5-1 | TRBD2 | CASSLPSGRFYNEQFF | TGCGCCAGCAGCTTACCTAGCGGGAGGTTTTACAATGAGCAGTTCTTC
TRBJ2-1 | once | TRBV5-4 | TRBD2 | CASSPDPGTSVNNEQFF | TGTGCCAGCAGTCCCGACCCCGGGACTAGCGTTAACAATGAGCAGTTCTTC